This T cell receptor beta chain was sequenced during a study of beta chain features in type 1 diabetes. For the study at large: Sorted cell examination encompassed under 130 million cells across all samples. General study findings and limits: For Type 1 diabetes patients, all four CD4+ subsets carried TCRB CDR3s that were moderately but significantly shorter. At VDJ recombination sites, type 1 diabetes patients had fewer insertions and more deleted nucleotides.

This clone has just one count. The antigen is undetermined. Sorting based on CD45RO/CCR7/CD25/CD127/CD95/CD27 separated CD4+ naive, central memory, regulatory and stem cell-like memory cells. The length of the CDR3 is 13 residues. Trimming cost V 8 bases and J 1 base; bases outside gene matches: 5. Germline CDR1 is MNHNS and CDR2 is SASEGT. Every bit of the isolated RNA underwent reverse transcription, so sequencing read expressed TCRB transcripts. An average approximately 3.5 million reads came from naive, central memory and regulatory T cell samples. Generated by immunoSEQ multiplex PCR, the TCRdb table keeps only in-frame clones and is missing some. Of around 140,000 clones listed, approximately 10% are singletons.

V is TRBV6-1 and J is TRBJ2-7; 7 nucleotides match TRBD1. The sample taken for sequencing was central memory CD4+ T cells from blood. This clonotype was obtained from a man between 25 and 39 years old with type 1 diabetes. The CDR3 nucleotides read TGTGCCAGCGTAGAGACAGGGTCCTACGAGCAGTACTTC. As protein: CASVETGSYEQYF.